The entry below gives a single T cell receptor beta chain sequence along with its context. Antigen specificity is unknown. The data were obtained in a study of blood T cells in healthy people across ages. The study's findings and limits: Age showed a roughly linear inverse relationship with TCR beta diversity per million T cells.

The V end was cut by 4 bases, the J end by 5 bases, with 9 bases between. The germline V gene encodes CDR1 MNHEY and CDR2 SMNVEV (reference sequence). There are 12 residues in the CDR3. The second PCR ran roughly 7 to 12 cycles with a sample-barcoded 5' primer and J-beta primers. A single record per CDR3 protein comes from TCRdb applying MiXCR to the 5' RACE reads. The data hold around 1.5 million distinct CDR3 sequences, with 35% to 45% observed a single time. This sequence joins TRBV27 and TRBJ2-7; D is perhaps TRBD2 (7 bases). The receptor comes from a woman aged 18-30 years in good health. The sequenced sample consisted of blood. The CDR3 bases are TGTGCCAGCAGTTCGGGGGGCGACGAGCAGTACTTC. Translating gives CASSSGGDEQYF.